This entry describes one T cell receptor beta chain. The antigen remains undetermined. These data originate in a study of a mutant IDH1 vaccine in newly diagnosed glioma. The CDR3 covers 13 residues. After removal of 6 bases from V and 3 bases from J, the junction contained 3 bases not matched to a gene. Study observations and caveats: Pseudoprogression showed no apparent link to changes in top peripheral T cell clonotypes.

Described time point: week 5, during vaccination. All doses held 300 ug of mutant IDH1 20-mer peptide, with topical imiquimod. Data came from immunoSEQ multiplex PCR; TCRdb stores just in-frame clones and leaves some out. The data hold approximately 51,000 clones, with approximately 78% observed a single time. This TCR derives from a woman aged 35 to 49 with glioma. The J gene is TRBJ1-2, the V gene TRBV23-1, with 8 bases that match TRBD1. TRBV23-1 is an ORF; its function is uncertain. The source material was PBMCs, sampled from a glioma patient whose treatment included an IDH1 peptide vaccine. The CDR3 is CASRDRDDYGYTF. The CDR3 coding sequence is TGCGCCAGCAGGGACAGGGATGACTATGGCTACACCTTC.